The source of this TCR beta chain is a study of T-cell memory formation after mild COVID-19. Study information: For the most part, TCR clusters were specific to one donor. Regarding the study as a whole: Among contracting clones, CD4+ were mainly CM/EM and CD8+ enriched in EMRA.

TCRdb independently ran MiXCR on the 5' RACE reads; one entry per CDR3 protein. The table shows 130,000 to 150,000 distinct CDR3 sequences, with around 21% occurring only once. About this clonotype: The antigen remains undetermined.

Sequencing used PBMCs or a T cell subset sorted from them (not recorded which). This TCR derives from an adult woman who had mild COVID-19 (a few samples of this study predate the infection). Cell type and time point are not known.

As DNA, the CDR3 is TGTGCCAGCAGCGATACAGGGTGGAACACTGAAGCTTTCTTT. It yields the protein CASSDTGWNTEAFF. J is TRBJ1-1 and V is TRBV12-3 or TRBV12-4, with D possibly matching TRBD1 (6 bases). Trimming shortened V by 6 bases and J by 1 base, and 12 bases separated the two germline ends. The CDR3 runs 14 residues.